Sequencing of this T cell receptor (beta chain) was carried out in a study of T-cell memory formation after mild COVID-19. TCRdb called the 5' RACE reads again in MiXCR, with one record for every CDR3 protein. The sample lists around 200,000 distinct CDR3 sequences; about a fifth were seen once. There are 14 residues in the CDR3. V lost 8 bases and J lost 0, with 13 bases in between. CDR1 and CDR2 (germline): ENHRY, SYGVKD. The J gene is TRBJ1-1, the V gene TRBV10-3; tentative D call: TRBD1 (6 bases). This sequence originates from an adult woman who had mild COVID-19 (a few samples of this study predate the infection). Cell type and time point are not known. The sequenced material came from PBMCs or a T cell subset sorted from them (not recorded which). The CDR3 DNA reads as TGTGCCATCGGCGGGGACAACATGAACACTGAAGCTTTCTTT. Its protein product is CAIGGDNMNTEAFF.